This T cell receptor (beta chain) was profiled in a study of regulatory T cells in long-lasting Graves disease. Assembly of TCR beta libraries relied on iRepertoire HTBI primers together with Arm-PCR of CDR3 regions. Using its own MiXCR run on the multiplex PCR reads, TCRdb lists one record per CDR3 protein. Among 500,000 to 700,000 distinct CDR3 sequences listed, 16% were seen once. This clonotype was observed many times. As to time point: newly diagnosed GD, antithyroid drugs for less than 3 months. Scientists built the TCR library using RNA that was extracted from PBMCs. These records were also assigned to another study, of T cells in Graves' hyperthyroidism and ophthalmopathy. From that study: A set of HTBI primers served as the primers for a first-round RT-PCR of the TCR CDR3.

Sample: peripheral blood mononuclear cells (PBMCs), taken at new diagnosis, from a patient treated with antithyroid drugs. The TCR was taken from a young woman with Graves disease.

The DNA of the CDR3 is TGCGCCAGCAGCATGGATACAGTGAGCACTGAAGCTTTCTTT. Protein sequence: CASSMDTVSTEAFF. The chain is built from TRBV5-1 and TRBJ1-1; D is unclear. Per the germline V gene, CDR1 is SGHRS and CDR2 is YFSETQ. CDR3 length: 14 residues. V gave up 4 bases and J gave up 4 bases, with 14 bases separating them.